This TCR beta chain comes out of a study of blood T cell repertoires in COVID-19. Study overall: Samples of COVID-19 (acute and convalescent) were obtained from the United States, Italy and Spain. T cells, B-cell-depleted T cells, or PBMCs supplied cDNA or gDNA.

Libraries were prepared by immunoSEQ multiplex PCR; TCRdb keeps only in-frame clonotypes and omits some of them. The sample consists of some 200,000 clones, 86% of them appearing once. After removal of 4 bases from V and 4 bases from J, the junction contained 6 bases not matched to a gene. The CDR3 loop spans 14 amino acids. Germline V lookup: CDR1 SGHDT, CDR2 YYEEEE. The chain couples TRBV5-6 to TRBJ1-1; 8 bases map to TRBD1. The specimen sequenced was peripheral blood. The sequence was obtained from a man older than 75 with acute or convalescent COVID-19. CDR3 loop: CASSITGGTTEAFF. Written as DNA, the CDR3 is TGTGCCAGCAGCATTACAGGGGGAACCACTGAAGCTTTCTTT. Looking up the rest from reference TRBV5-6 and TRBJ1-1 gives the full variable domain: DAGVTQSPTHLIKTRGQQVTLRCSPKSGHDTVSWYQQALGQGPQFIFQYYEEEERQRGNFPDRFSGHQFPNYSSELNVNALLLGDSALYLCASSITGGTTEAFFGQGTRLTVV.